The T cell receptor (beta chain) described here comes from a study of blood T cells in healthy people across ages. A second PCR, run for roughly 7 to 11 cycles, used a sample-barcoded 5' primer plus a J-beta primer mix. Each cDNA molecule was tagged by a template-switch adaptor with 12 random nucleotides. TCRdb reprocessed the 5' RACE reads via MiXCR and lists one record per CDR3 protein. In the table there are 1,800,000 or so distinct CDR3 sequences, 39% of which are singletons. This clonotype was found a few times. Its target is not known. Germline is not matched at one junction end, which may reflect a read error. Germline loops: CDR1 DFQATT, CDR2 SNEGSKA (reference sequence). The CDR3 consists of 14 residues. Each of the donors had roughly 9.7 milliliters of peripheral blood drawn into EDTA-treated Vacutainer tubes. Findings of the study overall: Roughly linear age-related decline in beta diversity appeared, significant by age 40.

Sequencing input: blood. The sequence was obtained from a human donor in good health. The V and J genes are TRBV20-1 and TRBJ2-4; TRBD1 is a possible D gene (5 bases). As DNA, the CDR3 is TGCAGTGCCACAGGACCTGAACACAAAAACACTCAGTACTTC. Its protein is CSATGPEHKNTQYF.